The sequence of this TCR beta chain was determined in a study of blood T cells in healthy people across ages. The V gene's germline CDR1 is PRHDT and CDR2 FYEKMQ (reference sequence). The length of the CDR3 is 16 residues. The authors ran a second PCR of roughly 7 to 11 cycles using a sample-barcoded 5' primer and a J-beta primer mix. Per sample, CDR3-containing paired-end reads numbered at least 2.5 million. TCRdb re-analysed the 5' RACE reads in MiXCR, keeping a single row per CDR3 protein. The sample contains some 800,000 distinct CDR3 sequences, approximately 25% of which appear only once. Only a few counts were recorded for this clonotype. The junction departs from germline at one end; a sequencing error may be responsible. The sample was also linked to a second study, of T cells of mothers and their children. Per that study: Donors were three healthy Caucasian mothers and their six children.

The sequencing sample was made of blood. The receptor was derived from a boy aged 5-17 years in good health. The chain carries TRBV13 and TRBJ1-2; 8 bases match TRBD1. The CDR3, as DNA: TGTGCCAACAGCTTAGGCCGGACAGGGAATAACTATGGCTACACCTTC. Protein: CANSLGRTGNNYGYTF. Full variable domain (rest looked up from reference TRBV13 and TRBJ1-2): AAGVIQSPRHLIKEKRETATLKCYPIPRHDTVYWYQQGPGQDPQFLISFYEKMQSDKGSIPDRFSAQQFSDYHSELNMSSLELGDSALYFCANSLGRTGNNYGYTFGSGTRLTVV.